In this sample, the clone carrying this TCR beta chain turned up once. Its target is unknown. Produced via immunoSEQ multiplex PCR; TCRdb's table is partial and in-frame only. The data hold 15,000 to 20,000 clones, with less than 85% observed a single time. This sample is drawn from a study of OX40 agonist ivuxolimab in advanced cancers. Study details: Earlier anti-PD-1, anti-PD-L1 or anti-CTLA-4 therapy was permitted; roughly 42% had received some.

Points from the study as a whole: CD4+ and CD8+ blood T cells expanded clonally by week 6 at 0.1 to 3.0 mg/kg.

The V gene end was trimmed by 1 base and the J gene end by 7 bases; junction bases not matched to a gene: 12. Germline CDR1 reads MDHEN; CDR2 reads SYDVKM. The CDR3 has 17 residues. This receptor was obtained from an adult with an advanced solid tumor such as melanoma, head and neck, liver or kidney cancer. The sequenced sample was CD4+ or CD8+ T cells sorted from blood, obtained in a trial of the OX40 agonist ivuxolimab. The chain recombines TRBV28 with TRBJ1-2; 10 positions match TRBD1. In DNA form, the CDR3 reads TGTGCCAGCAGTTTATTCCCAAATGCCCGACAGGGGGCTGGCTACACCTTC. Its protein is CASSLFPNARQGAGYTF.